This T cell receptor (beta chain) was sequenced in a study of immune evolution from preneoplasia to lung adenocarcinoma. Between the mid-2010s and the late 2010s, patients underwent resection in Japan or China. Study-level points and caveats: Top clone frequencies peaked in normal lung, apparently declining through invasive adenocarcinoma.

On this clone itself: Its antigen is undetermined.

With 0 bases removed from V and 2 bases from J, the gap between germline ends came to 5 bases. Germline CDR1 reads SGHAT; CDR2 reads FQNNGV. The CDR3 length is 14 residues. Assay: immunoSEQ multiplex PCR; the TCRdb copy retains only in-frame clones and omits some. Among over 3,500 clones listed, about nine tenths were seen once. The sequenced sample consisted of FFPE lung adenocarcinoma in situ tissue. This TCR came from a person aged 55-79 years with lung adenocarcinoma. The V and J genes are TRBV11-2 and TRBJ1-5; D is uncertain. The CDR3 nucleotides read TGTGCCAGCAGCTTAGATTCAGGCAATCAGCCCCAGCATTTT. This encodes CASSLDSGNQPQHF.